Described below is a single TCR beta chain sequence and its context. The antigen remains unidentified. The sample comes from a study of T-cell memory formation after mild COVID-19. The study, taken as a whole, reports: Contracting CD8+ clones were enriched in EMRA, CD4+ mainly in CM and EM. CD4/CD8 balance characterized clones contracting day 15 to 85, and CD4+ skew characterized later expanders.

TCRdb re-analysed the 5' RACE reads in MiXCR, keeping a single row per CDR3 protein. The repertoire holds about 500,000 distinct CDR3 sequences, about 20% seen once, with roughly an eighth in the top ten. The CDR3 spans 20 residues. Per germline, CDR1 SEHNR and CDR2 FQNEAQ (reference sequence). Trimming took off 0 bases at V and 0 bases at J, with 18 bases between the two ends. The sequence was obtained from an adult woman who had mild COVID-19 (a few samples of this study predate the infection). Cell type and time point are not known. V usage is TRBV7-9 and J usage is TRBJ2-6; D might be TRBD1 (6 bases). The material sequenced was PBMCs or a T cell subset sorted from them (not recorded which). The CDR3 sequence: CASSLAGTGLRGSGANVLTF. CDR3 coding DNA: TGTGCCAGCAGCTTAGCTGGAACAGGGTTAAGGGGCTCTGGGGCCAACGTCCTGACTTTC.